This passage covers 8 T cell receptor beta chains from one sample sequenced in a study of shared clonotypes between healthy human individuals. The protocol was immunoSEQ multiplex PCR, while the TCRdb copy is restricted to in-frame clones and leaves out a portion. This table holds 500,000 or so clones, around 95% found once. Source material: naive CD4+ T cells sorted from blood. The subset here: CD45RA+ positively selected. The receptors were sampled from a woman in her thirties in good health.

The chain links TRBV27 to TRBJ2-7, with 7 positions matching TRBD2. The trim removed 8 bases at V and 3 bases at J, leaving 19 bases unmatched. Per germline, CDR1 MNHEY and CDR2 SMNVEV (reference sequence). The CDR3 consists of 17 residues. The CDR3 is CASARRAGVGWSYEQYF. The CDR3 coding sequence is TGTGCCAGCGCCAGACGGGCGGGGGTAGGGTGGAGCTACGAGCAGTACTTC.

The chain joins TRBV28 to TRBJ2-2, with D perhaps matching TRBD2 (5 bases). The CDR3 has 15 amino acids. V shed 8 bases and J shed 1 base, with 14 bases lying between them. CDR1 MDHEN and CDR2 SYDVKM come from the germline V gene. CDR3 DNA sequence: TGTGCCAGCGGTAGCGACCCTGGGAACACCGGGGAGCTGTTTTTT. This translates into CASGSDPGNTGELFF. Supplemented by reference TRBV28 and TRBJ2-2, the full variable domain reads DVKVTQSSRYLVKRTGEKVFLECVQDMDHENMFWYRQDPGLGLRLIYFSYDVKMKEKGDIPEGYSVSREKKERFSLILESASTNQTSMYLCASGSDPGNTGELFFGEGSRLTVL.

V usage is TRBV18 and J usage is TRBJ1-4; possible D gene TRBD1, 6 bases. V was pared by 0 bases and J by 8 bases, with 7 bases between. This CDR3 comprises 13 residues. Germline-derived CDR1 and CDR2 are KGHSH and LQKENI. The CDR3 loop is CASSPPQGEKLFF. CDR3 sequence (DNA): TGTGCCAGCTCACCACCGCAGGGGGAAAAACTGTTTTTT.

The chain joins TRBV18 to TRBJ2-7; D might be TRBD2 (6 bases). The CDR3 consists of 13 residues. With 0 bases removed from V and 7 bases from J, the gap between germline ends came to 10 bases. Germline V gene sequence: CDR1 KGHSH, CDR2 LQKENI. The CDR3 bases are TGTGCCAGCTCACCACCTCTAGCGTGGGAGCAGTACTTC. Residues: CASSPPLAWEQYF.

The V gene is TRBV5-5, the J gene TRBJ2-3; TRBD2 aligns across 8 bases. The CDR3 contains 14 residues. V shed 4 bases, J shed 1 base, and the junction held 2 bases outside the gene matches. The V gene's germline CDR1 is SGHKS and CDR2 YYEKEE (reference sequence). This CDR3 reads CASSQTSGTDTQYF. The CDR3 nucleotides are TGTGCCAGCAGCCAGACTAGCGGCACAGATACGCAGTATTTT.

The chain uses TRBV28 and TRBJ2-1; D remains ambiguous. CDR1 is MDHEN and CDR2 is SYDVKM in the germline V gene. V was trimmed by 1 base and J by 0 bases, leaving 13 bases between them. The CDR3 spans 17 residues. DNA for the CDR3: TGTGCCAGCAGTTTATCGTTTGCGGTGAGCTCCTACAATGAGCAGTTCTTC. Translated: CASSLSFAVSSYNEQFF.

This rearrangement joins TRBV27 to TRBJ2-7, with D uncertain. The V gene's germline CDR1 is MNHEY and CDR2 SMNVEV (reference sequence). The CDR3 is 16 amino acids. V dropped 1 base and J dropped 4 bases, with 17 bases sitting between them. In nucleotides, the CDR3 is TGTGCCAGCAGTTTATTTTCCTTTGGCGGAAGATACGAGCAGTACTTC. The encoded protein is CASSLFSFGGRYEQYF.

The V gene is TRBV6-6, the J gene TRBJ2-7; D is uncertain. V shed 2 bases and J shed 1 base, with 6 bases lying between them. In germline, CDR1 is MNHNY, CDR2 SVGAGI (reference sequence). The CDR3 is made up of 13 amino acids. DNA of the CDR3: TGTGCCAGCAGTTACATTAAGTCCTACGAGCAGTACTTC. Translation: CASSYIKSYEQYF.